The next 9 T cell receptor beta chains were all read from a single sample in a study of blood T cell repertoires in COVID-19. The protocol was immunoSEQ multiplex PCR, while the TCRdb copy is restricted to in-frame clones and leaves out a portion. The sample has under 300,000 clones, 88% seen once. Sequencing was carried out using peripheral blood. These receptors were obtained from a woman between 40 and 50 years old who had recovered from COVID-19.

This chain joins TRBV6-5 and TRBJ1-1; D might be TRBD1 (5 bases). Trimming took off 6 bases at V and 1 base at J, with 9 bases between the two ends. Germline V gene lookup returns CDR1 MNHEY and CDR2 SVGAGI. CDR3 length equals 13 residues. In DNA, the CDR3 is TGTGCCAGCAGCCGACAGAGGAACACTGAAGCTTTCTTT. Its protein product is CASSRQRNTEAFF.

This chain links TRBV11-3 with TRBJ1-1; D might be TRBD1 (6 bases). CDR1 is SGHNT, CDR2 YENEEA, per germline. There are 13 residues in the CDR3. V gave up 5 bases and J gave up 7 bases, with 14 bases separating them. CDR3 nucleotides: TGTGCCAGCAGCGGGGCAGGGGCTCGTGAAGCTTTCTTT. It is translated as CASSGAGAREAFF.

CDR3 sequence reads: CASSFGPLDGGRLGGETQYF. CDR3 coding DNA: TGTGCCAGCAGCTTCGGCCCCCTGGATGGCGGGAGGCTGGGGGGAGAGACCCAGTACTTC. The chain carries TRBV5-4 and TRBJ2-5; 8 bases agree with TRBD2. In germline, CDR1 is SGHNT, CDR2 YYREEE (reference sequence). The J segment lost 4 bases and the V segment lost 2 bases, leaving 22 bases of the junction unmatched. The CDR3 runs to 20 residues.

The chain uses TRBV19 and TRBJ1-6, with 7 nucleotides matching TRBD1. Germline loops: CDR1 LNHDA, CDR2 SQIVND (reference sequence). V was pared by 5 bases and J by 6 bases, with 4 bases of the junction left unmatched. This CDR3 is 14 amino acids long. The chain's CDR3 is CASSVTGSNSPLHF. The CDR3 nucleotides read TGTGCCAGTAGTGTGACAGGGTCTAATTCACCCCTCCACTTT.

This sequence joins TRBV7-2 and TRBJ2-7; D possibly corresponds to TRBD2 (6 bases). The length of the CDR3 is 16 residues. Trimming removed 1 base at V and 4 bases at J, with 17 bases between. Looked up from germline, CDR1 is SGHTA and CDR2 is FQGNSA. Written as DNA, the CDR3 is TGTGCCAGCAGCTTAGTATGGCAGGGAGGACGATACGAGCAGTACTTC. This gives the protein CASSLVWQGGRYEQYF.

This chain connects TRBV9 to TRBJ2-2; D call uncertain. This CDR3 is built from 15 residues. Trimming removed 0 bases at V and 1 base at J, with 7 bases between. Germline loops: CDR1 SGDLS, CDR2 YYNGEE. This CDR3 is CASSVVGRNTGELFF. CDR3 DNA sequence: TGTGCCAGCAGCGTAGTGGGCAGGAACACCGGGGAGCTGTTTTTT.

J is TRBJ2-7 and V is TRBV9; possible D gene TRBD2, 6 bases. Trimming pared 0 bases from V and 7 bases from J, leaving 20 bases between. CDR3 size: 16 residues. CDR1 SGDLS and CDR2 YYNGEE come from the germline V gene. CDR3 sequence (DNA): TGTGCCAGCAGCGTAGGCGGACTAAGGGGAAAACCAGAGCAGTACTTC. Translating it yields CASSVGGLRGKPEQYF. The whole variable domain, filled in from reference TRBV9 and TRBJ2-7, reads DSGVTQTPKHLITATGQRVTLRCSPRSGDLSVYWYQQSLDQGLQFLIQYYNGEERAKGNILERFSAQQFPDLHSELNLSSLELGDSALYFCASSVGGLRGKPEQYFGPGTRLTVT.

V gene TRBV6-2 or TRBV6-3 combines with J gene TRBJ2-7; TRBD1 aligns across 7 bases. Germline CDR1 reads MNHEY; CDR2 reads SVGEGT. J gave up 3 bases and V 5 bases, and 10 bases lay outside the gene matches. This CDR3 region has 15 residues. CDR3 sequence (DNA): TGTGCCAGCAGTGCTCGGACCGGGACAGTCTACGAGCAGTACTTC. This translates into CASSARTGTVYEQYF.

The chain employs TRBV24-1 and TRBJ2-7; D perhaps matches TRBD2 (7 bases). This CDR3 comprises 11 residues. CDR1 and CDR2 from the germline V gene are KGHDR and SFDVKD. V lost 9 bases to trimming and J lost 6 bases, with 11 bases between them. The CDR3 spells CATGRGFEQYF. CDR3 DNA: TGTGCCACCGGGAGGGGGTTCGAGCAGTACTTC.